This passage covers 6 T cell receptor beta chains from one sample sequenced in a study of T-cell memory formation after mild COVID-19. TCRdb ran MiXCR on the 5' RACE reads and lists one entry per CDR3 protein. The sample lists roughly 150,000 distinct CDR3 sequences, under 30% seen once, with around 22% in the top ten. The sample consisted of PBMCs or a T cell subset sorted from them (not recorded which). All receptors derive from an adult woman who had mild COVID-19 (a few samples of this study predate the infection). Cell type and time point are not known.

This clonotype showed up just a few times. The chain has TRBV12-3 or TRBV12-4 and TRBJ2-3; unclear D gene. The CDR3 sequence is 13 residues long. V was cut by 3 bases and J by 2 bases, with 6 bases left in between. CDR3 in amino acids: CASSFLATDTQYF. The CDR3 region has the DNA TGTGCCAGCAGTTTTTTGGCCACAGATACGCAGTATTTT.

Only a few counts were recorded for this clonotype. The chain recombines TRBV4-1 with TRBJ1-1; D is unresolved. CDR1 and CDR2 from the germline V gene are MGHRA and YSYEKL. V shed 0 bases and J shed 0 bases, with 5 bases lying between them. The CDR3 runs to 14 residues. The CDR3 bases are TGCGCCAGCAGCCAAGATGGGATGAACACTGAAGCTTTCTTT. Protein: CASSQDGMNTEAFF.

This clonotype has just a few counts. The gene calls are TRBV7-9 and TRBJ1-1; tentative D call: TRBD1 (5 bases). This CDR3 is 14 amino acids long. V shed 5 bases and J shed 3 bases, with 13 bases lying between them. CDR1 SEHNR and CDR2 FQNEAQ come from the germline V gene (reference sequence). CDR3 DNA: TGTGCCAGCAGCCTAACAGGTCCGGACACTGAAGCTTTCTTT. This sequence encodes CASSLTGPDTEAFF.

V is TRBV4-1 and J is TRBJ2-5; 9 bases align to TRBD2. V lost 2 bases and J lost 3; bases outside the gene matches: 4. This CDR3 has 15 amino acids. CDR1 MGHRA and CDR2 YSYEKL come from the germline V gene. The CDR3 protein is CASSQHLAGKETQYF. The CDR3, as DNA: TGCGCCAGCAGCCAACATCTAGCGGGAAAAGAGACCCAGTACTTC.

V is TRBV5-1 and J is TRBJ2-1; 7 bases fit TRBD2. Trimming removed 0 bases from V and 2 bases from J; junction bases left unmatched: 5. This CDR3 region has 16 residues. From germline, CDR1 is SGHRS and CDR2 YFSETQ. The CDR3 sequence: CASSLALSGAYNEQFF. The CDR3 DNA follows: TGCGCCAGCAGCTTGGCACTCAGCGGGGCCTACAATGAGCAGTTCTTC.

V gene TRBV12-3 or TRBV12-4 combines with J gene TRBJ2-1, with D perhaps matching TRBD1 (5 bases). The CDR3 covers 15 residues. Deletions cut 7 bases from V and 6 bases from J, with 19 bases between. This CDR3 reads CASTKRQGIFNEQFF. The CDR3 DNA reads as TGTGCCAGCACCAAACGGCAGGGTATCTTCAATGAGCAGTTCTTC.